Shown below are 26 T cell receptor beta chains from a single sample sequenced in a study of blood T cell repertoires in COVID-19. Produced via immunoSEQ multiplex PCR; TCRdb's table is partial and in-frame only. The data show hundreds of thousands of clones, 89% seen once. The sample comprised peripheral blood. Receptors originate from a man between 18 and 35 years old with COVID-19, enrolled during active disease.

This rearrangement joins TRBV6-5 to TRBJ2-7; 7 positions match TRBD1. The CDR3 contains 14 residues. Per germline, CDR1 MNHEY and CDR2 SVGAGI. Trimming removed 5 bases from V and 0 bases from J; junction bases left unmatched: 4. The CDR3 coding sequence is TGTGCCAGCAGTCGCCGGGACAGCTCCTACGAGCAGTACTTC. Its protein is CASSRRDSSYEQYF.

This chain uses TRBV27 with TRBJ2-2; D might be TRBD1 (5 bases). This CDR3 has 14 residues. Trimming stripped 5 bases from V and 4 bases from J, with 11 bases between. Germline V lookup: CDR1 MNHEY, CDR2 SMNVEV (reference sequence). The CDR3 coding sequence is TGTGCCAGCAGTACCAGGGTCGGCACCGGGGAGCTGTTTTTT. It is translated as CASSTRVGTGELFF.

This clone was found once. The chain uses TRBV19 and TRBJ1-2; TRBD1 might be the D (6 bases). CDR1 is LNHDA and CDR2 is SQIVND in the germline V gene (reference sequence). The CDR3 is 12 residues long. Deletions cut 4 bases from V and 9 bases from J, with 12 bases between. CDR3 residues: CASSNFQGRYTF. CDR3 coding DNA: TGTGCCAGTAGTAATTTCCAGGGGCGCTACACCTTC.

This rearrangement joins TRBV28 to TRBJ1-2, with D possibly matching TRBD1 (6 bases). In germline, CDR1 is MDHEN, CDR2 SYDVKM. V gave up 3 bases and J gave up 2 bases, with 10 bases separating them. The CDR3 is 14 amino acids. The DNA for the CDR3 is TGTGCCAGCAGTTTGGACAGTGGGAACTATGGCTACACCTTC. It codes for CASSLDSGNYGYTF.

This chain uses TRBV11-2 with TRBJ1-1, with 12 nucleotides matching TRBD1. This CDR3 is built from 15 residues. Germline trimming cut 5 bases from V and 6 bases from J; bases unmatched to any gene: 7. From germline, CDR1 is SGHAT and CDR2 FQNNGV. CDR3 protein: CASSKGQGAKAEAFF. CDR3 DNA: TGTGCCAGCAGCAAGGGACAGGGGGCCAAAGCTGAAGCTTTCTTT. Combining the CDR3 with reference TRBV11-2 and TRBJ1-1 gives the whole variable domain EAGVAQSPRYKIIEKRQSVAFWCNPISGHATLYWYQQILGQGPKLLIQFQNNGVVDDSQLPKDRFSAERLKGVDSTLKIQPAKLEDSAVYLCASSKGQGAKAEAFFGQGTRLTVV.

This rearrangement joins TRBV5-1 to TRBJ2-7, with D perhaps matching TRBD2 (5 bases). In germline, CDR1 is SGHRS, CDR2 YFSETQ. The CDR3 has 13 residues. Trimming took 4 bases from V and 5 from J, leaving 13 bases between them. The CDR3 loop is CASSRQRADEQYF. As DNA, the CDR3 is TGCGCCAGCAGCCGGCAGAGAGCGGACGAGCAGTACTTC. Drawing the rest from reference TRBV5-1 and TRBJ2-7, the complete variable domain is KAGVTQTPRYLIKTRGQQVTLSCSPISGHRSVSWYQQTPGQGLQFLFEYFSETQRNKGNFPGRFSGRQFSNSRSEMNVSTLELGDSALYLCASSRQRADEQYFGPGTRLTVT.

The rearrangement uses TRBV5-1 and TRBJ2-2; 11 bases match TRBD2. This CDR3 is built from 16 residues. CDR1 is SGHRS and CDR2 is YFSETQ in the germline V gene. Germline trimming cut 4 bases from V and 3 bases from J; bases unmatched to any gene: 5. This CDR3 reads CASSPLAGVDTGELFF. CDR3 coding DNA: TGCGCCAGCAGCCCACTAGCGGGAGTCGACACCGGGGAGCTGTTTTTT.

Turning to this clone: Different DNA sequences within this sample yield the same CDR3. The V gene is TRBV2, the J gene TRBJ2-5; D is unresolved. From germline, CDR1 is SNHLY and CDR2 FYNNEI. Trimming took 2 bases from V and 4 from J, leaving 5 bases between them. This CDR3 contains 12 residues. This CDR3 reads CASSETGETQYF. The CDR3 DNA follows: TGTGCCAGCAGTGAAACCGGAGAGACCCAGTACTTC.

V is TRBV19 and J is TRBJ1-1, with unresolved D. This CDR3 has 14 residues. The V gene's germline CDR1 is LNHDA and CDR2 SQIVND (reference sequence). Trimming stripped 3 bases from V and 3 bases from J, with 11 bases between. CDR3 sequence reads: CASSISILDTEAFF. The CDR3 nucleotides are TGTGCCAGTAGTATTAGTATCTTGGACACTGAAGCTTTCTTT.

The rearrangement joins TRBV27 to TRBJ2-3; 7 bases are a match to TRBD2. With 5 bases clipped from V and 2 bases from J, the junction kept 4 bases outside the gene matches. The CDR3 runs to 14 residues. Germline V lookup: CDR1 MNHEY, CDR2 SMNVEV (reference sequence). The CDR3 region has the DNA TGTGCCAGCAGTGTCGCGGGGGTCACAGATACGCAGTATTTT. Protein sequence: CASSVAGVTDTQYF.

This chain connects TRBV18 to TRBJ2-1, with 9 bases fitting TRBD2. This CDR3 is 15 amino acids long. With V trimmed by 3 bases and J by 3 bases, 3 bases remained unmatched. Germline loops: CDR1 KGHSH, CDR2 LQKENI. In nucleotides, the CDR3 is TGTGCCAGCTCACCCAGGACTAGCGACTACAATGAGCAGTTCTTC. This codes for CASSPRTSDYNEQFF.

This sequence joins TRBV6-5 and TRBJ2-2; 7 nucleotides line up with TRBD2. From germline, CDR1 is MNHEY and CDR2 SVGAGI. This CDR3 spans 14 amino acids. The ends lost 6 bases at V and 1 base at J; junction bases unmatched: 2. The CDR3, as DNA: TGTGCCAGCAGAATAGCGGGGAACACCGGGGAGCTGTTTTTT. Protein sequence: CASRIAGNTGELFF.

The chain has TRBV7-9 and TRBJ2-2; 7 bases are shared with TRBD1. V gave up 1 base and J gave up 4 bases; unmatched junction bases: 3. The CDR3 is 15 residues long. Germline CDR1 SEHNR, CDR2 FQNEAQ (reference sequence). This CDR3 reads CASSLGQGSTGELFF. In nucleotides, the CDR3 is TGTGCCAGCAGCTTAGGACAGGGTAGCACCGGGGAGCTGTTTTTT.

The genes are TRBV21-1 and TRBJ2-7; TRBD2, the table's D call, was not compared with the DNA. TRBV21-1 is marked as a pseudogene. This CDR3 comprises 19 residues. The CDR3 reads CASSKGALKAGTWGCEQYF. CDR3 nucleotides: TGTGCCAGCAGCAAAGGCGCACTCAAGGCGGGGACCTGGGGGTGCGAGCAGTACTTC.

V and J are TRBV27 and TRBJ2-7; 7 nucleotides line up with TRBD2. V shed 8 bases and J 3 bases; nucleotides not matched to a gene: 4. From germline, CDR1 is MNHEY and CDR2 SMNVEV (reference sequence). The CDR3 loop spans 12 amino acids. The CDR3 coding sequence is TGTGCCAGCCAGCGGGACCTCTACGAGCAGTACTTC. It yields the protein CASQRDLYEQYF.

The CDR3 DNA follows: TGTGCCAGCAGCGCCAGGGAGACCCAGTACTTC. Protein product: CASSARETQYF. V usage is TRBV7-9 and J usage is TRBJ2-5; D is unclear. Trimming took off 5 bases at V and 5 bases at J, with 6 bases between the two ends. The CDR3 has 11 amino acids. Germline assignment: CDR1 SEHNR and CDR2 FQNEAQ (reference sequence).

The CDR3 protein is CASSLGTSRYNEQFF. Here the CDR3 DNA reads TGTGCCAGCAGTTTAGGGACTAGCAGATACAATGAGCAGTTCTTC. V gene TRBV27 combines with J gene TRBJ2-1; 9 bases are a match to TRBD2. V gave up 2 bases and J gave up 4 bases; unmatched junction bases: 3. Germline CDR1 is MNHEY and CDR2 is SMNVEV (reference sequence). CDR3 length equals 15 residues.

Note on this clone: The same CDR3 also results from other DNA sequences found in this sample. The chain couples TRBV6-5 to TRBJ1-5, with D hard to call. The germline V gene has CDR1 MNHEY and CDR2 SVGAGI. The V end lost 6 bases, the J end lost 6 bases, and 12 bases lay between the germline ends. The CDR3 runs to 13 residues. CDR3 residues: CASRDQGGQPQHF. CDR3 DNA: TGTGCCAGCAGGGACCAAGGAGGTCAGCCCCAGCATTTT.

J is TRBJ1-1 and V is TRBV19, with D tentatively TRBD1 (6 bases). V shed 3 bases and J shed 1 base, with 12 bases lying between them. From germline, CDR1 is LNHDA and CDR2 SQIVND (reference sequence). CDR3 length: 15 residues. The CDR3, as DNA: TGTGCCAGTAGTATCTTGGGGGCTGGGAACACTGAAGCTTTCTTT. Protein sequence: CASSILGAGNTEAFF.

V usage is TRBV7-9 and J usage is TRBJ2-1; D perhaps matches TRBD1 (5 bases). V gave up 3 bases and J gave up 10 bases, with 13 bases separating them. The CDR3 is made up of 13 amino acids. Germline V lookup: CDR1 SEHNR, CDR2 FQNEAQ (reference sequence). The CDR3 reads CASSFIGAGEQFF. CDR3 nucleotide sequence: TGTGCCAGCAGCTTCATAGGGGCTGGAGAGCAGTTCTTC.

The chain carries TRBV4-1 and TRBJ2-7; 9 positions match TRBD1. The CDR3 covers 15 residues. The junction had 7 bases not matched to a gene; V was cut back by 4 bases and J by 3 bases. Germline CDR1 reads MGHRA; CDR2 reads YSYEKL. The CDR3 DNA is TGCGCCAGCAGCCTGTTGACAGGGGGATTCTACGAGCAGTACTTC. It encodes CASSLLTGGFYEQYF.

Ten or more counts support this clone. V usage is TRBV23-1 and J usage is TRBJ2-7; perhaps TRBD1 as D (5 bases). TRBV23-1 is an open reading frame, and its role is uncertain. With 0 bases removed from V and 7 bases from J, the gap between germline ends came to 13 bases. This CDR3 has 14 amino acids. The CDR3 is CASSQSPREGEQYF. In nucleotides, the CDR3 is TGCGCCAGCAGTCAATCGCCCAGGGAAGGGGAGCAGTACTTC.

The V gene is TRBV19, the J gene TRBJ1-4; no definite D call. The CDR3 sequence is 14 residues long. The V and J ends lost 6 bases and 6 bases respectively, with 14 bases between them. Germline CDR1 is LNHDA and CDR2 is SQIVND (reference sequence). CDR3 sequence: CASSPWAVYEKLFF. CDR3 DNA sequence: TGTGCCAGTAGCCCTTGGGCAGTTTATGAAAAACTGTTTTTT.

The V call is TRBV7-9, the J call TRBJ2-2; D might be TRBD1 (5 bases). The CDR3 runs 16 residues. Germline assignment: CDR1 SEHNR and CDR2 FQNEAQ (reference sequence). V lost 5 bases to trimming and J lost 5 bases, with 18 bases between them. The CDR3 DNA follows: TGTGCCAGCAGCCCCCCGGGCAGGTCAGGGACCGGGGAGCTGTTTTTT. It encodes CASSPPGRSGTGELFF.

The chain recombines TRBV19 with TRBJ2-1, with 9 bases matching TRBD2. From germline, CDR1 is LNHDA and CDR2 SQIVND (reference sequence). This CDR3 has 19 residues. The J segment lost 0 bases and the V segment lost 5 bases, leaving 14 bases of the junction unmatched. CDR3 bases: TGTGCCAGTAGTGTCAAAAGGCGACTAGCGGCAAGCTCCTACAATGAGCAGTTCTTC. As protein: CASSVKRRLAASSYNEQFF.

This sequence joins TRBV30 and TRBJ1-6, with D perhaps TRBD1 (6 bases). Trimming stripped 5 bases from V and 5 bases from J, with 19 bases between. Germline V lookup: CDR1 GTSNPN, CDR2 SVGIG (reference sequence). The CDR3 extends over 16 amino acids. CDR3 DNA sequence: TGTGCCTGGTGGAACAACAGGGCACCCCATAATTCACCCCTCCACTTT. This gives the protein CAWWNNRAPHNSPLHF.